Included here is one T cell receptor beta chain sequence, with context. With V trimmed by 7 bases and J by 1 base, 21 bases remained unmatched. CDR3 length: 19 residues. This entry is derived from a study of shared clonotypes between healthy human individuals. The assay was carried out at the deep level. The data were produced by immunoSEQ multiplex PCR, yet TCRdb's version contains in-frame clones alone and is incomplete. The sample has around 1.5 million clones; approximately 98% are singletons. Sequencing was carried out using naive CD4+ T cells sorted from blood. Subset here: CD45RA+ positively selected. This sequence was found in a man under 40 in good health. The gene calls are TRBV23-1 and TRBJ2-7; TRBD1 matches 8 bases. TRBV23-1 is designated an ORF whose function remains uncertain. Here the CDR3 DNA reads TGCGCCAGCAAGACAGGGGTCAAAACCTCTTCCCGAGAATCCTACGAGCAGTACTTC. It specifies CASKTGVKTSSRESYEQYF.